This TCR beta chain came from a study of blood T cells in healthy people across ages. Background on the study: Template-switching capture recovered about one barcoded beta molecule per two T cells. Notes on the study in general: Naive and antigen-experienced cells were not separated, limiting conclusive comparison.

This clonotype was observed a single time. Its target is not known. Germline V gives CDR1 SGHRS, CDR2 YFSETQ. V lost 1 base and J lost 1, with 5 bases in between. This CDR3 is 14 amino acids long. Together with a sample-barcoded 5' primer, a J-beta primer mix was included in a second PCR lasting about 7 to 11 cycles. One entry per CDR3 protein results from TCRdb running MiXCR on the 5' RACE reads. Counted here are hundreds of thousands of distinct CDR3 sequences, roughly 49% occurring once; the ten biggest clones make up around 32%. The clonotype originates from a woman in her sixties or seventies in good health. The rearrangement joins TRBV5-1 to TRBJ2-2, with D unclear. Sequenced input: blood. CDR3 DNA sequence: TGCGCCAGCAGCTTGAGAGAGAACACCGGGGAGCTGTTTTTT. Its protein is CASSLRENTGELFF.